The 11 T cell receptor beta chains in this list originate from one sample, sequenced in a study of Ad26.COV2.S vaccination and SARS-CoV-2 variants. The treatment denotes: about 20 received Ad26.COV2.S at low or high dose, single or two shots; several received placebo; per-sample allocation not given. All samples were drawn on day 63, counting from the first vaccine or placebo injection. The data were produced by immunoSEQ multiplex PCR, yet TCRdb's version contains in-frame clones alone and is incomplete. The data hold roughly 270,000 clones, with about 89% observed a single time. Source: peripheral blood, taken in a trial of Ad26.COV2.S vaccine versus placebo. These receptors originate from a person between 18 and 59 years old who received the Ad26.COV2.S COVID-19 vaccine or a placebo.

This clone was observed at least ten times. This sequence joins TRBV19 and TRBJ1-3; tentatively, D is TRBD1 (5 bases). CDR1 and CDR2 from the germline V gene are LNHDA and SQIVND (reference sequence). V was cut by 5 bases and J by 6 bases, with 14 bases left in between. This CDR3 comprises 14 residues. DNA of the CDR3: TGTGCCAGTAGTCCTCCAGGGCTCGAAAACACCATATATTTT. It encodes CASSPPGLENTIYF. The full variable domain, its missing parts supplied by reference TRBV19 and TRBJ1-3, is DGGITQSPKYLFRKEGQNVTLSCEQNLNHDAMYWYRQDPGQGLRLIYYSQIVNDFQKGDIAEGYSVSREKKESFPLTVTSAQKNPTAFYLCASSPPGLENTIYFGEGSWLTVV.

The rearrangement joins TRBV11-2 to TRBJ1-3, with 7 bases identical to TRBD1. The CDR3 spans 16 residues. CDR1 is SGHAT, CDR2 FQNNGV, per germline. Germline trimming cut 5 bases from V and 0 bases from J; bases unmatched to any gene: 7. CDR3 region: CASSPRDRISGNTIYF. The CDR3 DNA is TGTGCCAGCAGCCCTCGGGACAGAATCTCTGGAAACACCATATATTTT.

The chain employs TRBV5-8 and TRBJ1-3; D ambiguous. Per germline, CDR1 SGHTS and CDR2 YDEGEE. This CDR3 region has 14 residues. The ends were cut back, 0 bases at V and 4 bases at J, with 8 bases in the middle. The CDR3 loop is CASSLAPWGNTIYF. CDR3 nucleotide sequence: TGTGCCAGCAGCTTGGCACCGTGGGGAAACACCATATATTTT.

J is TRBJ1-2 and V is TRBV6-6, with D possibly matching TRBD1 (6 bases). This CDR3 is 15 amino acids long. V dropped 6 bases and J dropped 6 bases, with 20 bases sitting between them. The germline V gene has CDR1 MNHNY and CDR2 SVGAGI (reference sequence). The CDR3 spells CASRSTTGLLDGYTF. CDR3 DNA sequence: TGTGCCAGCAGGTCGACTACAGGGTTGTTGGATGGCTACACCTTC.

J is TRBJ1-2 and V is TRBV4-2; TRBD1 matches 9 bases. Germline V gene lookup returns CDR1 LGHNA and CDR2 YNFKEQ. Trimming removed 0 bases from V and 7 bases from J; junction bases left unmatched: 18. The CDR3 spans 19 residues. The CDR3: CASSQDLWGQGSSKSGYTF. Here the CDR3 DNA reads TGTGCCAGCAGCCAAGATTTATGGGGACAGGGAAGCTCTAAGAGTGGCTACACCTTC.

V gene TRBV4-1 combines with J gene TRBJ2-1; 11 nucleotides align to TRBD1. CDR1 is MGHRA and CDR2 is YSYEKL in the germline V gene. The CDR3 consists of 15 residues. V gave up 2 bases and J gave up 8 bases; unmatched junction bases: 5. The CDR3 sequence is CASSQPGQGDYEQFF. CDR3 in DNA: TGCGCCAGCAGCCAACCGGGACAGGGGGATTATGAGCAGTTCTTC.

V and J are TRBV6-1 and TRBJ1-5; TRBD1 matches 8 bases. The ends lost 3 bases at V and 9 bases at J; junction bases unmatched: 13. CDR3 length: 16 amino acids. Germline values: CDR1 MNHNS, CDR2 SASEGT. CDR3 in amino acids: CASSERTGRSGRPQHF. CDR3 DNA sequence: TGTGCCAGCAGTGAGAGGACAGGGAGGTCCGGCCGGCCCCAGCATTTT.

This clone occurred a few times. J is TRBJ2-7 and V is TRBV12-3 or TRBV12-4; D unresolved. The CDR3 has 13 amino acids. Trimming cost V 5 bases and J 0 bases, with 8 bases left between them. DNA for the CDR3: TGTGCCAGCAGTATACAGAACTCCTACGAGCAGTACTTC. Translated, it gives CASSIQNSYEQYF.

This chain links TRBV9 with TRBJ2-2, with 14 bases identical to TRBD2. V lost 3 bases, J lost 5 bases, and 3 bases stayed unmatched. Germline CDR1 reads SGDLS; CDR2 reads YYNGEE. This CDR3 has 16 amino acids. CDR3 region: CASSATSGGATGELFF. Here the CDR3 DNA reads TGTGCCAGCAGCGCGACTAGCGGGGGGGCGACCGGGGAGCTGTTTTTT.

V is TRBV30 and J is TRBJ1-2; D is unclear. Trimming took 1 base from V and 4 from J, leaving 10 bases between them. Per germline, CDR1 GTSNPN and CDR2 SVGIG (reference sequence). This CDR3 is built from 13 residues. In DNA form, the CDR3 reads TGTGCCTGGAGTGGCGGGAATCCCTATGGCTACACCTTC. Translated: CAWSGGNPYGYTF. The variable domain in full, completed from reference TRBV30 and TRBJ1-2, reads SQTIHQWPATLVQPVGSPLSLECTVEGTSNPNLYWYRQAAGRGLQLLFYSVGIGQISSEVPQNLSASRPQDRQFILSSKKLLLSDSGFYLCAWSGGNPYGYTFGSGTRLTVV.

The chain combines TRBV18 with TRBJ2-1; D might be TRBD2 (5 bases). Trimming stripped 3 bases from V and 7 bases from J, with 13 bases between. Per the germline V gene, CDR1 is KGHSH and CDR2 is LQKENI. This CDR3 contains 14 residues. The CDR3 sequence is CASSPDHPGNEQFF. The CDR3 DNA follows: TGTGCCAGCTCACCGGACCATCCGGGGAATGAGCAGTTCTTC.